Shown below are 9 T cell receptor beta chains from a single sample sequenced in a study of Ad26.COV2.S vaccination and SARS-CoV-2 variants. Profiled with immunoSEQ multiplex PCR; TCRdb holds only in-frame clones, not every one. The profile shows a few hundred thousand clones, roughly 80% of them singletons. Treatment in this sample: roughly 20 received Ad26.COV2.S at low or high dose, single or two shots; about 5 received placebo; per-sample allocation not given. Specimen acquisition occurred on day 63 following the initial vaccine or placebo injection. Here the sequenced sample was peripheral blood, taken in a trial of Ad26.COV2.S vaccine versus placebo. All receptors come from a person between 18 and 65 years old who received the Ad26.COV2.S COVID-19 vaccine or a placebo.

The chain combines TRBV10-3 with TRBJ2-7, with a weak D call TRBD1 (6 bases). The CDR3 extends over 14 amino acids. V was cut by 8 bases and J by 2 bases, with 16 bases left in between. Germline CDR1 is ENHRY and CDR2 is SYGVKD. The CDR3 region has the DNA TGTGCCATCCCGCCCGACAGGCAAACCTACGAGCAGTACTTC. It is translated as CAIPPDRQTYEQYF.

CDR3 in amino acids: CASSPTRQGARGYTF. As DNA, the CDR3 is TGTGCCAGCAGCCCCACCCGACAGGGGGCGAGAGGCTACACCTTC. This chain links TRBV2 with TRBJ1-2, with 10 positions matching TRBD1. V trimming: 6 bases; J trimming: 8 bases; junction bases outside the gene matches: 12. This CDR3 spans 15 amino acids. Germline V lookup: CDR1 SNHLY, CDR2 FYNNEI.

This clone was detected once. This rearrangement joins TRBV19 to TRBJ1-5; a possible D gene is TRBD1 (5 bases). The germline gives CDR1 LNHDA, CDR2 SQIVND (reference sequence). Trimming shortened V by 5 bases and J by 3 bases, and 14 bases separated the two germline ends. The CDR3 totals 15 residues. CDR3 DNA: TGTGCCAGTAGTCCGGCCCAGGGTATCAATCAGCCCCAGCATTTT. Translated: CASSPAQGINQPQHF.

V usage is TRBV5-5 and J usage is TRBJ1-5, with D tentatively TRBD1 (5 bases). CDR3 length: 17 residues. V dropped 4 bases and J dropped 3 bases, with 20 bases sitting between them. Germline loops: CDR1 SGHKS, CDR2 YYEKEE (reference sequence). CDR3 loop: CASSPEVSRVFNQPQHF. In DNA, the CDR3 is TGTGCCAGCAGCCCTGAGGTCTCCAGGGTCTTCAATCAGCCCCAGCATTTT.

This chain links TRBV7-9 with TRBJ2-7; D gene unclear. Between the trimmed V and J ends, which lost 4 bases and 5 bases, there was a span of 12 bases. The V gene's germline CDR1 is SEHNR and CDR2 FQNEAQ (reference sequence). CDR3 length: 13 residues. Written as DNA, the CDR3 is TGTGCCAGCAGCTACCCCCGTAGGGACGAGCAGTACTTC. Translated: CASSYPRRDEQYF.

This clone turned up a few times. A junction boundary mismatches the germline segment, possibly from a read error. The J gene is TRBJ2-7, the V gene TRBV28; D ambiguous. The CDR3 spans 12 residues. CDR1 is MDHEN, CDR2 SYDVKM, per germline. The CDR3 here is CASSPTAARADF. The CDR3 DNA follows: TGTGCCAGCAGCCCTACGGCGGCAAGGGCTGACTTC.

V and J are TRBV7-2 and TRBJ1-2; D gene unclear. V was pared by 5 bases and J by 3 bases, with 13 bases between. From germline, CDR1 is SGHTA and CDR2 FQGNSA. The CDR3 is 14 amino acids. CDR3 DNA sequence: TGTGCCAGCAGCGCCAGGCTAACAGACTATGGCTACACCTTC. Its translation: CASSARLTDYGYTF.

This clone turned up a few times. This chain connects TRBV18 to TRBJ2-7, with D possibly matching TRBD2 (5 bases). Germline V gene lookup returns CDR1 KGHSH and CDR2 LQKENI. The CDR3 covers 18 residues. The V end was cut by 2 bases, the J end by 1 base, with 21 bases between. The CDR3 here is CASSPSPGLHRGSYEQYF. CDR3 bases: TGTGCCAGCTCACCATCCCCAGGACTCCATAGAGGTTCCTACGAGCAGTACTTC.

This sequence joins TRBV5-1 and TRBJ2-1; 8 bases are shared with TRBD1. After removal of 0 bases from V and 8 bases from J, the junction contained 13 bases not matched to a gene. The CDR3 has 17 amino acids. Germline V gives CDR1 SGHRS, CDR2 YFSETQ. CDR3 in amino acids: CASSLAVGQGTWDEQFF. In DNA form, the CDR3 reads TGCGCCAGCAGCTTGGCCGTAGGACAGGGAACTTGGGATGAGCAGTTCTTC. Combining the CDR3 with reference TRBV5-1 and TRBJ2-1 gives the whole variable domain KAGVTQTPRYLIKTRGQQVTLSCSPISGHRSVSWYQQTPGQGLQFLFEYFSETQRNKGNFPGRFSGRQFSNSRSEMNVSTLELGDSALYLCASSLAVGQGTWDEQFFGPGTRLTVL.